This T cell receptor (beta chain) was found in a study of vaccination and CD4 T cells after COVID-19. As for the study in general: Overlapping SARS-CoV-2, HCoV-NL63, HCoV-OC43 and HCoV-229E spike peptides were used to stimulate cells.

Cultured CD4+ T-cell DNA underwent Oncomine TCR Beta short-read sequencing. TCRdb ran MiXCR on the PCR reads and lists one entry per CDR3 protein. The profile shows about 16,000 distinct CDR3 sequences, about 68% of them singletons. About this clonotype itself: Its specificity is not known.

Treatment indicated: approximately 11-day PBMC culture with coronavirus spike peptide pools or control peptides (ViraFEST assay). The study's findings and limits: In convalescent patients, a median 86.3% of post-vaccine SARS-CoV-2-reactive clones appeared only after vaccination. Investigators enrolled relatively few convalescent patients and included no early post-infection timepoints.

Germline CDR1 DFQATT, CDR2 SNEGSKA (reference sequence). This CDR3 region has 19 residues. This clonotype originated in a human donor who received a COVID-19 vaccine. Sequenced here: CD4+ T cells from blood, cultured in vitro, sampled after SARS-CoV-2 vaccination. The chain recombines TRBV20-1 with TRBJ2-3, with TRBD2 identical over 11 bases. CDR3 residues: CSRGRTVSTSGTSADTQYF. The CDR3 DNA sequence: TGCAGCCGCGGACGGACCGTATCGACTAGCGGGACTTCTGCAGATACGCAGTATTTT.